This TCR beta chain comes out of a study of blood T cell repertoires in COVID-19. The germline gives CDR1 DFQATT, CDR2 SNEGSKA (reference sequence). This CDR3 region has 11 residues. V was cut by 3 bases and J by 8 bases, with 10 bases left in between. Sequenced by immunoSEQ multiplex PCR; TCRdb stores in-frame clones only, minus some. The profile shows approximately 330,000 clones, roughly 90% of them singletons. Sequenced input: peripheral blood. The TCR comes from a woman aged 45 to 65 with active or convalescent COVID-19. The chain recombines TRBV20-1 with TRBJ1-2; D unclear. The CDR3 coding sequence is TGCAGTGCTAGTCAGGTTGGGGGCTACACCTTC. Translating it yields CSASQVGGYTF.